This T cell receptor beta chain appears in the sequencing data of a study of blood T cell repertoires in COVID-19. About the research overall: T cells, B-cell-depleted T cells, or PBMCs provided the cDNA or gDNA that served as material.

TCRdb's copy holds only in-frame clones and misses some; the assay was immunoSEQ multiplex PCR. This table has around 100,000 clones, about 90% appearing once. V was pared by 4 bases and J by 5 bases, with 14 bases between. Germline V gene sequence: CDR1 LNHNV, CDR2 YYDKDF (reference sequence). The CDR3 spans 14 residues. Enrolment of Seattle patients took place during active infection, and they were followed longitudinally. The source material was peripheral blood. The TCR sequence derives from a man younger than 35 with COVID-19, enrolled during active disease. This chain uses TRBV15 with TRBJ2-5; tentative D call: TRBD2 (7 bases). The CDR3 bases are TGTGCCACCAGCAAGGGGGGGGGCTTGGAGACCCAGTACTTC. Its translation is CATSKGGGLETQYF.